The clone carrying this T cell receptor beta chain was observed a handful of times. Its cognate antigen is unknown. TCRdb ran MiXCR on the PCR reads and lists one entry per CDR3 protein. The repertoire includes over 550,000 distinct CDR3 sequences, about 25% of them detected once, and 0.78% sits in the top ten. This specimen belongs to a study of molecular identifiers for immune sequencing clone quantification. Overall study results and limits: In CMV-specific effectors, clones above 20 copies held over 98% of molecules; naive, under 1%.

The authors sorted naive CD8 T cells as CD8+CD4-CCR7+CD45RA+. Germline loops: CDR1 DFQATT, CDR2 SNEGSKA (reference sequence). The CDR3 is 15 residues long. Trimming shortened V by 0 bases and J by 2 bases, and 14 bases separated the two germline ends. The rearrangement links TRBV20-1 to TRBJ2-7; tentatively, D is TRBD1 (5 bases). What was sequenced was naive CD8+ T cells from blood, with Jurkat cell RNA spiked in. Subset meaning: FACS-sorted CD8+CD4-CCR7+CD45RA+ naive T cells. This TCR was recovered from a human donor in good health. Some libraries in this study had Jurkat cell RNA spiked in. The CDR3 nucleotides are TGCAGTGCTAGAGATCTGAAGGGGCCTGCCTACGAGCAGTACTTC. Translating gives CSARDLKGPAYEQYF.